The clone carrying this T cell receptor beta chain was detected only once. As yet, its antigen is unknown. This sample stems from a study of T cells in Graves' hyperthyroidism and ophthalmopathy. CDR1 and CDR2 from the germline V gene are SGHVS and FQNEAQ. The CDR3 has 13 amino acids. Trimming shortened V by 5 bases and J by 8 bases, and 12 bases separated the two germline ends. Whole-study results and caveats: Expanded thyroid clonotypes (above 0.001) were mostly also found in blood.

The source material, RNA transcripts, was used to amplify TCR beta CDR3 regions. HTBI primers were employed in a first-round RT-PCR of the TCR CDR3. TCRdb used MiXCR to reprocess the multiplex PCR reads, holding one entry per CDR3 protein. In the table there are more than 500,000 distinct CDR3 sequences, about 45% of which are singletons. The sequencing input was peripheral blood or thyroid tissue (not recorded which). The chain carries TRBV7-8 and TRBJ1-4; the D gene is possibly TRBD1 (6 bases). The clonotype originates from an adult woman with Graves' disease, either hyperthyroidism or ophthalmopathy (not recorded which). CDR3 sequence reads: CASSKQGGEKLFF. In nucleotides, the CDR3 is TGTGCCAGCAGCAAACAGGGAGGGGAAAAACTGTTTTTT.